The 27 T cell receptor beta chains presented below share a single source sample, sequenced in a study of T cells in Graves' hyperthyroidism and ophthalmopathy. Using RNA transcripts as the source, TCR beta CDR3 regions were amplified. A first-round RT-PCR of the TCR CDR3 used the HTBI primer set. One entry per CDR3 protein, called by TCRdb with MiXCR from the multiplex PCR reads. The sample lists roughly 570,000 distinct CDR3 sequences, about 43% occurring once. Material for sequencing was peripheral blood or thyroid tissue (not recorded which). The receptor source for this set is a woman aged 18-29 years with Graves' hyperthyroidism.

This clonotype has a handful of counts. The chain joins TRBV29-1 to TRBJ2-4; the D is unclear. Germline V gene lookup returns CDR1 SQVTM and CDR2 ANQGSEA. This CDR3 is built from 14 residues. The ends were cut back, 5 bases at V and 8 bases at J, with 19 bases in the middle. The CDR3 reads CSVSHSSPRDIQYF. CDR3 sequence (DNA): TGCAGCGTTTCCCACAGTAGTCCTCGGGACATTCAGTACTTC.

This clonotype was detected a few times. The chain has TRBV6-1 and TRBJ2-5; weak D call: TRBD2 (6 bases). The CDR3 spans 13 residues. Trimming pared 7 bases from V and 5 bases from J, leaving 14 bases between. Germline V gives CDR1 MNHNS, CDR2 SASEGT. The CDR3 DNA reads TGTGCCAGCAAACGGGGGAAGGTGGAGACCCAGTACTTC. Translated: CASKRGKVETQYF.

This clonotype was picked up many times. The chain is built from TRBV11-2 and TRBJ1-6; a possible D gene is TRBD1 (5 bases). There are 14 residues in the CDR3. Germline assignment: CDR1 SGHAT and CDR2 FQNNGV. The V and J ends lost 5 bases and 8 bases respectively, with 13 bases between them. Here the CDR3 reads CASSVRPQDSPLHF. The CDR3 bases are TGTGCCAGCAGCGTTCGGCCACAGGATTCACCCCTCCACTTT. Filled out from reference TRBV11-2 and TRBJ1-6, the complete variable domain reads EAGVAQSPRYKIIEKRQSVAFWCNPISGHATLYWYQQILGQGPKLLIQFQNNGVVDDSQLPKDRFSAERLKGVDSTLKIQPAKLEDSAVYLCASSVRPQDSPLHFGNGTRLTVT.

This clonotype showed up just once. The chain has TRBV7-9 and TRBJ1-4; TRBD1 matches at 7 bases. Trimming took 6 bases from V and 6 from J; bases not matched to a gene: 10. CDR1 and CDR2 (germline): SEHNR, FQNEAQ (reference sequence). The CDR3 contains 15 residues. CDR3 residues: CASSSLVGTDEKLFF. As DNA, the CDR3 is TGTGCCAGCAGTAGCTTGGTAGGGACAGATGAAAAACTGTTTTTT.

This clonotype was recorded once. Since a much larger clone is just one base distant, this may be a read error. This chain uses TRBV5-1 with TRBJ1-2; 12 bases agree with TRBD1. CDR3 length: 17 amino acids. The V gene's germline CDR1 is SGHRS and CDR2 YFSETQ. Written as DNA, the CDR3 is TGCGCCGGCAGCTTGGGACAGGGGGCGATTTCAAACTATGGCTACACCTTC. Its translation: CAGSLGQGAISNYGYTF.

The CDR3 DNA reads TGCGCCAGCAGTTCCGGACAGGGGGTAGGCACTGAAGCTTTCTTT. It translates to CASSSGQGVGTEAFF. V and J are TRBV5-1 and TRBJ1-1, with 10 bases that match TRBD1. Germline lookup yields CDR1 SGHRS and CDR2 YFSETQ. This CDR3 is built from 15 residues. Trimming cost V 5 bases and J 4 bases; bases outside gene matches: 8.

Here the CDR3 DNA reads TGTGCCAGCACCAGCTTAGGGGGTGGAATTGACGGGGAGCTGTTTTTT. Its translation: CASTSLGGGIDGELFF. This sequence joins TRBV11-3 and TRBJ2-2; possible D gene TRBD1, 6 bases. There are 16 residues in the CDR3. V dropped 7 bases and J dropped 7 bases, with 22 bases sitting between them. From germline, CDR1 is SGHNT and CDR2 YENEEA.

This clonotype appeared many times. The CDR3 reads CASSPDAGTNGYTF. The CDR3 coding sequence is TGTGCCAGCAGCCCAGACGCGGGGACAAACGGCTACACCTTC. The chain uses TRBV7-6 and TRBJ1-2, with TRBD1 as a possible D gene (6 bases). Germline CDR1 is SGHVS and CDR2 is FNYEAQ. CDR3 length: 14 residues. Between the trimmed V and J ends, which lost 5 bases and 8 bases, there was a span of 18 bases.

On this clonotype itself: A read error may be the cause here, since a much bigger clone is one base away. Given the absence of the conserved phenylalanine or tryptophan at the CDR3 end, a read error is likely. The chain couples TRBV7-8 to TRBJ1-1; possible D gene TRBD1, 5 bases. This CDR3 region has 14 residues. Germline CDR1 is SGHVS and CDR2 is FQNEAQ. Trimming cost V 2 bases and J 5 bases, with 12 bases left between them. CDR3 loop: CASSLSSGFTEAFL. In nucleotides, the CDR3 is TGTGCCAGCAGCTTATCTTCAGGGTTTACTGAAGCTTTCCTT.

This clonotype has only one observation. This chain connects TRBV10-3 to TRBJ1-2, with a weak D call TRBD1 (6 bases). V shed 2 bases and J shed 8 bases, with 9 bases lying between them. Looked up from germline, CDR1 is ENHRY and CDR2 is SYGVKD. This CDR3 region has 12 residues. CDR3 DNA sequence: TGTGCCATCAGTGAGACAGGGACCGGCTACACCTTC. Amino acid sequence: CAISETGTGYTF.

This chain links TRBV12-3 or TRBV12-4 with TRBJ1-4; the D is unclear. V lost 2 bases to trimming and J lost 8 bases, with 6 bases between them. CDR3 length: 12 amino acids. The CDR3 DNA follows: TGTGCCAGCAGTTTAAGTTACGAAAAACTGTTTTTT. This sequence encodes CASSLSYEKLFF.

This clonotype was seen a few times. V gene TRBV7-6 combines with J gene TRBJ2-7, with D perhaps matching TRBD1 (6 bases). The CDR3 is 16 residues long. CDR1 and CDR2 from the germline V gene are SGHVS and FNYEAQ. Trimming shortened V by 5 bases and J by 5 bases, and 22 bases separated the two germline ends. CDR3 DNA sequence: TGTGCCAGCAGCCCGACGGCAGGGGAGAACTTGGACGAGCAGTACTTC. Translating it yields CASSPTAGENLDEQYF.

The genes are TRBV19 and TRBJ1-5, with D uncertain. There are 13 residues in the CDR3. Germline V CDR1 and CDR2: LNHDA, SQIVND (reference sequence). With 10 bases removed from V and 2 bases from J, the gap between germline ends came to 12 bases. The CDR3 DNA reads as TGTGCCACGGGCCGGGGAGGCAATCAGCCCCAGCATTTT. This encodes CATGRGGNQPQHF. The variable domain in full, completed from reference TRBV19 and TRBJ1-5, reads DGGITQSPKYLFRKEGQNVTLSCEQNLNHDAMYWYRQDPGQGLRLIYYSQIVNDFQKGDIAEGYSVSREKKESFPLTVTSAQKNPTAFYLCATGRGGNQPQHFGDGTRLSIL.

About this clonotype: One junction end disagrees with the germline gene, perhaps due to a read error. The chain carries TRBV3-1 and TRBJ1-1; D perhaps matches TRBD1 (6 bases). Germline values: CDR1 LGHDT, CDR2 YNNKEL (reference sequence). The CDR3 is 15 amino acids. CDR3 in DNA: TGTGCCAGCAGCCATTTGGGCGCCGGGGACACTGAAGGTTTCTTT. This gives the protein CASSHLGAGDTEGFF.

The chain is built from TRBV29-1 and TRBJ1-5; D may be TRBD1 (5 bases). Germline CDR1 and CDR2: SQVTM and ANQGSEA. This CDR3 spans 13 amino acids. The CDR3 sequence: CRRRDGSNQPQHF. CDR3 sequence (DNA): TGCAGGAGGAGGGACGGTAGCAATCAGCCCCAGCATTTT.

A note on this clonotype: Germline is not matched at one junction end, which may reflect a read error. The chain couples TRBV7-2 to TRBJ2-7; TRBD2 agrees at 13 bases. The CDR3 has 16 residues. Looked up from germline, CDR1 is SGHTA and CDR2 is FQGNSA. The CDR3: CASSPRTSGSSYKQYF. The CDR3 DNA reads TGTGCCAGCAGCCCGCGGACTAGCGGGAGCTCCTACAAGCAGTACTTC.

Worth noting for this clonotype: A much larger clone sits a single nucleotide away, making a read error possible. The chain links TRBV7-2 to TRBJ2-2; the D is unclear. The germline V gene has CDR1 SGHTA and CDR2 FQGNSA. The CDR3 contains 14 residues. This chain's CDR3 is CASGLSRYTGELFF. In DNA, the CDR3 is TGTGCCAGCGGCTTAAGTCGATACACCGGGGAGCTGTTTTTT. The whole variable domain, remainder taken from reference TRBV7-2 and TRBJ2-2, is GAGVSQSPSNKVTEKGKDVELRCDPISGHTALYWYRQSLGQGLEFLIYFQGNSAPDKSGLPSDRFSAERTGGSVSTLTIQRTQQEDSAVYLCASGLSRYTGELFFGEGSRLTVL.

This clonotype was recorded many times. This chain uses TRBV24-1 with TRBJ1-4; D is unresolved. The germline CDR1 and CDR2 sequences are KGHDR and SFDVKD. V was trimmed by 4 bases and J by 5 bases, leaving 4 bases between them. The CDR3 contains 12 residues. The CDR3 reads CATSERNEKLFF. In nucleotides, the CDR3 is TGTGCCACCAGTGAAAGGAATGAAAAACTGTTTTTT.

This clonotype was seen repeatedly, ten times or more. This sequence joins TRBV29-1 and TRBJ1-2; 7 bases map to TRBD1. Germline CDR1 and CDR2: SQVTM and ANQGSEA. There are 12 residues in the CDR3. Unmatched junction bases numbered 6, after V lost 4 bases and J lost 7 bases. This chain's CDR3 is CSVGEGTAGYTF. The CDR3 DNA reads TGCAGCGTTGGAGAGGGGACAGCTGGCTACACCTTC.

The sample holds many counts of this clonotype. The chain is built from TRBV20-1 and TRBJ1-2; D ambiguous. The V end was cut by 6 bases, the J end by 0 bases, with 8 bases between. The CDR3 extends over 12 amino acids. Germline V gene lookup returns CDR1 DFQATT and CDR2 SNEGSKA (reference sequence). The CDR3 region has the DNA TGCAGTGCAGGCCTAGCTAACTATGGCTACACCTTC. Its protein product is CSAGLANYGYTF.

Comments on this clonotype: A read error may explain this, as a much larger clone is one base away. The chain recombines TRBV29-1 with TRBJ1-5; 10 positions match TRBD1. Trimming cost V 5 bases and J 7 bases; bases outside gene matches: 5. Germline loops: CDR1 SQVTM, CDR2 ANQGSEA. The CDR3 spans 13 residues. For the CDR3, the DNA is TGCAGCGTTTACGGACAGGGGGGGCAGCCCCAGCATTTT. Its protein product is CSVYGQGGQPQHF.

This clonotype has a count of ten or more. This rearrangement joins TRBV6-5 to TRBJ2-7; a weak D match, TRBD2 (5 bases). Trimming cost V 7 bases and J 2 bases, with 12 bases left between them. CDR3 length: 13 residues. Per the germline V gene, CDR1 is MNHEY and CDR2 is SVGAGI. The CDR3 here is CASIRSGTYEQYF. The DNA of the CDR3 is TGTGCCAGCATAAGAAGCGGTACCTACGAGCAGTACTTC.

The chain links TRBV24-1 to TRBJ2-3; 9 nucleotides match TRBD1. The CDR3 sequence is 17 residues long. Germline CDR1 is KGHDR and CDR2 is SFDVKD. The junction had 12 bases not matched to a gene; V was cut back by 5 bases and J by 4 bases. CDR3 sequence: CATSASDRGESADTQYF. The CDR3 DNA is TGTGCCACCAGTGCTTCTGACAGGGGGGAATCGGCAGATACGCAGTATTTT.

This clonotype was recorded many times. The rearrangement uses TRBV7-2 and TRBJ2-7, with D possibly matching TRBD2 (6 bases). CDR3 length equals 14 residues. CDR1 and CDR2 from the germline V gene are SGHTA and FQGNSA. V lost 5 bases and J lost 3, with 14 bases in between. Written as DNA, the CDR3 is TGTGCCAGCAGCCCCCGGGGGAGGCACTACGAGCAGTACTTC. It is translated as CASSPRGRHYEQYF.

The chain links TRBV10-3 to TRBJ2-7, with 11 bases matching TRBD2. Trimming took 5 bases from V and 5 from J; bases not matched to a gene: 5. The CDR3 is 14 residues long. Looked up from germline, CDR1 is ENHRY and CDR2 is SYGVKD. The CDR3 spells CAISTGLAEDEQYF. The CDR3 nucleotides read TGTGCCATCAGTACGGGACTAGCGGAGGACGAGCAGTACTTC.

Many counts were recorded for this clonotype. J is TRBJ2-5 and V is TRBV20-1; TRBD2 agrees at 8 bases. CDR1 is DFQATT and CDR2 is SNEGSKA in the germline V gene (reference sequence). The CDR3 runs to 14 residues. V trimming: 5 bases; J trimming: 2 bases; junction bases outside the gene matches: 7. For the CDR3, the DNA is TGCAGTGCTCTTGGGACTAGAAAGCAAGAGACCCAGTACTTC. It translates to CSALGTRKQETQYF.

The V gene is TRBV5-6, the J gene TRBJ1-3; a weak D match, TRBD1 (5 bases). This CDR3 spans 16 amino acids. Germline V lookup: CDR1 SGHDT, CDR2 YYEEEE. Trimming removed 4 bases from V and 2 bases from J, with 16 bases in between. In nucleotides, the CDR3 is TGTGCCAGCAGCCCCTCCGACAGTCAGACTGGAAACACCATATATTTT. Its translation is CASSPSDSQTGNTIYF.